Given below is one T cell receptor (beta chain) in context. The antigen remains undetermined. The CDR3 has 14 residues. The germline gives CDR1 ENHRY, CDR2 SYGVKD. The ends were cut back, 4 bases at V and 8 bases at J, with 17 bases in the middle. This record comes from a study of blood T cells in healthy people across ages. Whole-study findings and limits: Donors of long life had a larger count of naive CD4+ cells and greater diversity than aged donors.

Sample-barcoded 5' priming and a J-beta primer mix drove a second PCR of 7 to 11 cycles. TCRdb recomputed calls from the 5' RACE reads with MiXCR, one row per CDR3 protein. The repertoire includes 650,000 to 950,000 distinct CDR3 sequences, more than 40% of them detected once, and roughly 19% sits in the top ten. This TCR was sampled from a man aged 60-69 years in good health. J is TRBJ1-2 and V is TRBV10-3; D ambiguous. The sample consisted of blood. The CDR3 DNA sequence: TGTGCCATCAGTGGGCAAGGAGTTACTATGGGCTACACCTTC. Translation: CAISGQGVTMGYTF.